This TCR beta chain was documented in a study of blood T cell repertoires in COVID-19. About the research overall: From T cells, B-cell-depleted T cells, or PBMCs came the material, which was cDNA or gDNA.

The method was immunoSEQ multiplex PCR; TCRdb's version includes in-frame clones alone and lacks a portion of them. Of about 76,000 clones in the sample, 75% to 85% are singletons; the top ten hold 8.5% to 10%. This TCR was sampled from a man in his fifties with COVID-19, enrolled during active disease. Sequencing input: peripheral blood.

Here the CDR3 DNA reads TGCGCCAGCAGCCCCGACAGGGGACTAGCGGGTGATGAGCAGTTCTTC. Protein product: CASSPDRGLAGDEQFF. The chain couples TRBV5-1 to TRBJ2-1, with 12 bases matching TRBD2. The CDR3 consists of 16 residues. Germline V gives CDR1 SGHRS, CDR2 YFSETQ. V was clipped by 4 bases and J by 8 bases; unmatched bases: 10.